These 25 T cell receptor beta chains share one sample of origin, sequenced in a study of blood T cell repertoires in COVID-19. Sequencing was performed with immunoSEQ multiplex PCR; in TCRdb, only in-frame clones are kept and a portion is missing. The sample consists of approximately 260,000 clones, 65% to 85% of them appearing once. The source material was peripheral blood. All receptors derive from a middle-aged woman with active or convalescent COVID-19.

The chain uses TRBV5-1 and TRBJ2-2, with D possibly TRBD2 on 5 matching bases. Germline V gene data show CDR1 as SGHRS and CDR2 as YFSETQ. The V gene lost 1 base and the J gene lost 6 bases, with 7 bases spanning the gap. The CDR3 covers 13 residues. The CDR3: CASSLWGAGELFF. The CDR3 DNA reads TGCGCCAGCAGCTTGTGGGGAGCCGGGGAGCTGTTTTTT.

This chain joins TRBV6-5 and TRBJ1-3, with 7 bases matching TRBD1. The germline V gene has CDR1 MNHEY and CDR2 SVGAGI. With V trimmed by 8 bases and J by 4 bases, 5 bases remained unmatched. The CDR3 runs 13 residues. Here the CDR3 reads CASGGQQGNTIYF. In DNA form, the CDR3 reads TGTGCCAGCGGGGGACAGCAAGGAAACACCATATATTTT.

The chain recombines TRBV19 with TRBJ1-2, with 9 bases that match TRBD1. The CDR3 extends over 14 amino acids. Looked up from germline, CDR1 is LNHDA and CDR2 is SQIVND (reference sequence). With V trimmed by 5 bases and J by 4 bases, 5 bases remained unmatched. The CDR3: CASSVQGAFYGYTF. CDR3 in DNA: TGTGCCAGTAGTGTACAGGGGGCGTTCTATGGCTACACCTTC.

V usage is TRBV18 and J usage is TRBJ1-1, with 7 bases aligning to TRBD1. CDR3 length: 14 amino acids. Trimming took 5 bases from V and 3 from J; bases not matched to a gene: 6. Germline V gene sequence: CDR1 KGHSH, CDR2 LQKENI. The chain's CDR3 is CASSIPGQYTEAFF. CDR3 bases: TGTGCCAGCTCAATACCGGGACAGTACACTGAAGCTTTCTTT.

The chain's CDR3 is CASSQEGRGANEQFF. The CDR3 region has the DNA TGTGCCAGCAGCCAAGAAGGGCGGGGGGCCAATGAGCAGTTCTTC. The chain recombines TRBV3-1 (or the pseudogene TRBV3-2) with TRBJ2-1; the match to TRBD2 covers 8 bases. Germline CDR1 and CDR2: LGHDT and YNNKEL (reference sequence). V trimming: 0 bases; J trimming: 6 bases; junction bases outside the gene matches: 4. The CDR3 is 15 residues long.

The genes are TRBV5-1 and TRBJ2-2, with 9 bases that match TRBD2. Germline lookup yields CDR1 SGHRS and CDR2 YFSETQ. The ends lost 0 bases at V and 1 base at J; junction bases unmatched: 10. The CDR3 runs 19 residues. The chain's CDR3 is CASSLVRSGGPWNTGELFF. The CDR3 region has the DNA TGCGCCAGCAGCTTGGTGCGTAGCGGGGGCCCTTGGAACACCGGGGAGCTGTTTTTT. The complete variable domain, with remaining parts taken from reference TRBV5-1 and TRBJ2-2, reads KAGVTQTPRYLIKTRGQQVTLSCSPISGHRSVSWYQQTPGQGLQFLFEYFSETQRNKGNFPGRFSGRQFSNSRSEMNVSTLELGDSALYLCASSLVRSGGPWNTGELFFGEGSRLTVL.

The CDR3 sequence: CASGLVGTGGNYGYTF. CDR3 sequence (DNA): TGTGCTAGTGGTTTGGTCGGGACAGGGGGCAACTATGGCTACACCTTC. This chain joins TRBV12-5 and TRBJ1-2, with 12 positions matching TRBD1. CDR3 size: 16 residues. In germline, CDR1 is LGHNT, CDR2 FRNRAP. V was clipped by 0 bases and J by 2 bases; unmatched bases: 1. Complete variable domain (other parts from reference TRBV12-5 and TRBJ1-2): DARVTQTPRHKVTEMGQEVTMRCQPILGHNTVFWYRQTMMQGLELLAYFRNRAPLDDSGMPKDRFSAEMPDATLATLKIQPSEPRDSAVYFCASGLVGTGGNYGYTFGSGTRLTVV.

CDR3 bases: TGCGCCAGCAGCTCGACAGGGGTGGAAGGCTACACCTTC. It translates to CASSSTGVEGYTF. This sequence joins TRBV5-1 and TRBJ1-2, with 8 bases matching TRBD1. The CDR3 has 13 residues. V lost 3 bases to trimming and J lost 8 bases; unmatched junction nucleotides: 6. Germline V gives CDR1 SGHRS, CDR2 YFSETQ.

This chain links TRBV2 with TRBJ1-4; D possibly corresponds to TRBD1 (5 bases). Deletions cut 4 bases from V and 8 bases from J, with 11 bases between. CDR1 and CDR2 (germline): SNHLY, FYNNEI. This CDR3 is built from 13 residues. CDR3 residues: CASSGSPGEKLFF. The DNA of the CDR3 is TGTGCCAGCAGTGGGTCCCCAGGGGAAAAACTGTTTTTT.

The chain carries TRBV9 and TRBJ1-2, with 7 bases aligning to TRBD1. CDR3 length equals 13 residues. With V trimmed by 4 bases and J by 6 bases, 6 bases remained unmatched. Germline V gene sequence: CDR1 SGDLS, CDR2 YYNGEE. The CDR3 region is CASSKNRGDGYTF. CDR3 bases: TGTGCCAGCAGCAAGAACAGGGGCGATGGCTACACCTTC.

This chain links TRBV7-3 with TRBJ1-1; D is perhaps TRBD1 (6 bases). V was pared by 5 bases and J by 7 bases, with 14 bases between. The CDR3 extends over 13 amino acids. Germline V gene sequence: CDR1 SGHTA, CDR2 FQGTGA. Here the CDR3 DNA reads TGTGCCAGCAGCCTTACTGGGGGCGGTGAAGCTTTCTTT. As protein: CASSLTGGGEAFF.

This chain links TRBV30 with TRBJ1-2; unclear D gene. The V gene's germline CDR1 is GTSNPN and CDR2 SVGIG (reference sequence). The length of the CDR3 is 12 residues. V lost 2 bases and J lost 4, with 8 bases in between. The CDR3, as DNA: TGTGCCTGGAGTCGTCCGGGCTATGGCTACACCTTC. It is translated as CAWSRPGYGYTF.

The gene calls are TRBV30 and TRBJ1-1; 7 positions agree with TRBD1. Germline V CDR1 and CDR2: GTSNPN, SVGIG (reference sequence). Trimming cost V 3 bases and J 4 bases; bases outside gene matches: 5. The CDR3 loop spans 13 amino acids. DNA for the CDR3: TGTGCCTGGAGAATGACAGGGTCCACTGAAGCTTTCTTT. Translating gives CAWRMTGSTEAFF. The full variable domain, with the rest looked up from reference TRBV30 and TRBJ1-1, is SQTIHQWPATLVQPVGSPLSLECTVEGTSNPNLYWYRQAAGRGLQLLFYSVGIGQISSEVPQNLSASRPQDRQFILSSKKLLLSDSGFYLCAWRMTGSTEAFFGQGTRLTVV.

This clone occurred a few times. The rearrangement links TRBV10-3 to TRBJ2-2; TRBD2 is a possible D gene (5 bases). The CDR3 totals 15 residues. Germline-derived CDR1 and CDR2 are ENHRY and SYGVKD. V was cut by 4 bases and J by 3 bases, with 12 bases left in between. The CDR3 protein is CAISVSGLDTGELFF. CDR3 nucleotides: TGTGCCATCAGTGTCTCGGGGTTAGACACCGGGGAGCTGTTTTTT.

The chain carries TRBV4-1 and TRBJ1-1; the match to TRBD1 covers 7 bases. The CDR3 is 15 amino acids. Germline assignment: CDR1 MGHRA and CDR2 YSYEKL. V lost 0 bases, J lost 3 bases, and 4 bases stayed unmatched. The CDR3 DNA follows: TGCGCCAGCAGCCAAGACGACAGGGCCTACACTGAAGCTTTCTTT. It encodes CASSQDDRAYTEAFF.

The J gene is TRBJ1-4, the V gene TRBV7-9, with 7 bases matching TRBD1. Germline V lookup: CDR1 SEHNR, CDR2 FQNEAQ (reference sequence). J lost 3 bases, V lost 4 bases, and 8 bases had no gene match. The CDR3 spans 16 residues. The chain's CDR3 is CASSYRGMSANEKLFF. The DNA for the CDR3 is TGTGCCAGCAGCTACAGGGGTATGTCGGCTAATGAAAAACTGTTTTTT.

V and J are TRBV11-1 and TRBJ1-6; 7 nucleotides agree with TRBD1. J was trimmed by 6 bases and V by 3 bases; bases with no gene match: 2. The CDR3 consists of 14 residues. Germline V lookup: CDR1 SGHAT, CDR2 FQDESV (reference sequence). This CDR3 reads CASSFGQVNSPLHF. The CDR3 DNA reads as TGTGCCAGCAGCTTCGGACAGGTTAATTCACCCCTCCACTTT.

This clone occurred a few times. Other nucleotide sequences from this sample produce the same CDR3. This chain joins TRBV28 and TRBJ1-1; no firm D call. V was cut by 7 bases and J by 0 bases, with 3 bases left in between. Per the germline V gene, CDR1 is MDHEN and CDR2 is SYDVKM. The length of the CDR3 is 11 residues. CDR3 in DNA: TGTGCCAGCACTTTGAACACTGAAGCTTTCTTT. This codes for CASTLNTEAFF.

The chain joins TRBV19 to TRBJ1-5; D gene uncertain. The germline gives CDR1 LNHDA, CDR2 SQIVND (reference sequence). The CDR3 spans 15 residues. V was pared by 3 bases and J by 3 bases, with 12 bases between. CDR3 nucleotide sequence: TGTGCCAGTAGTATGGAAGGGCGGGTCAATCAGCCCCAGCATTTT. Translation gives CASSMEGRVNQPQHF.

This clone was observed a single time. The genes are TRBV21-1 and TRBJ2-3; the table gives TRBD2 as D, unverified against the DNA. TRBV21-1 constitutes a pseudogene. This CDR3 is built from 13 residues. Here the CDR3 DNA reads TGTGCCAGCAGCAAGTCTTGGAGAAATACGCAGTATTTT. This translates into CASSKSWRNTQYF.

J is TRBJ1-2 and V is TRBV7-3, with D possibly matching TRBD1 (6 bases). Germline loops: CDR1 SGHTA, CDR2 FQGTGA. This CDR3 has 13 amino acids. V shed 10 bases and J shed 5 bases, with 17 bases lying between them. The CDR3 loop is CAKSRGALYGYTF. In nucleotides, the CDR3 is TGTGCCAAAAGCAGGGGAGCACTTTATGGCTACACCTTC.

The genes are TRBV27 and TRBJ1-1; D is uncertain. Germline V gene data show CDR1 as MNHEY and CDR2 as SMNVEV (reference sequence). The CDR3 has 15 amino acids. V was trimmed by 5 bases and J by 2 bases, leaving 15 bases between them. CDR3 residues: CASSPSWMGNTEAFF. CDR3 bases: TGTGCCAGCAGTCCCAGTTGGATGGGCAACACTGAAGCTTTCTTT.

The chain has TRBV10-1 and TRBJ1-2, with TRBD1 identical over 7 bases. Per the germline V gene, CDR1 is WNHNN and CDR2 is SYGVQD (reference sequence). Trimming at V came to 9 bases and at J to 6 bases, leaving 10 bases not matched to a gene. The CDR3 spans 13 residues. As DNA, the CDR3 is TGCGCCAGGTTGACAGGGAGGAGAGATGGCTACACCTTC. Its translation: CARLTGRRDGYTF.

The genes are TRBV5-1 and TRBJ2-5; the match to TRBD1 covers 7 bases. Trimming at V came to 1 base and at J to 3 bases, leaving 6 bases not matched to a gene. The CDR3 spans 15 residues. CDR1 is SGHRS, CDR2 YFSETQ, per germline. The DNA for the CDR3 is TGCGCCAGCAGCTTGTACCGGGACAGAAAAGAGACCCAGTACTTC. As protein: CASSLYRDRKETQYF.

The chain has TRBV9 and TRBJ1-2, with D possibly matching TRBD1 (5 bases). The CDR3 is 12 residues long. The V gene lost 3 bases and the J gene lost 4 bases, with 7 bases spanning the gap. Germline-derived CDR1 and CDR2 are SGDLS and YYNGEE. As DNA, the CDR3 is TGTGCCAGCAGCGGCCAGGGCTATGGCTACACCTTC. This encodes CASSGQGYGYTF.